Presented here are 17 T cell receptor beta chains from one specimen sequenced in a study of cytomegalovirus exposure and HLA in healthy donors. The study ran its PCR with 60 Vbeta and 13 Jbeta primers. The protocol was immunoSEQ multiplex PCR, while the TCRdb copy is restricted to in-frame clones and leaves out a portion. There are approximately 160,000 clones in the sample; roughly 82% occur only once, and 1.5% lies in the top ten. Sequencing input: PBMCs. All receptors derive from a girl aged 10-17 years in good health and CMV-seropositive.

This rearrangement joins TRBV4-2 to TRBJ2-1, with 7 positions matching TRBD2. Germline-derived CDR1 and CDR2 are LGHNA and YNFKEQ. The CDR3 contains 16 residues. J lost 4 bases, V lost 0 bases, and 6 bases had no gene match. CDR3 sequence: CASSQEGEGRYNEQFF. Written as DNA, the CDR3 is TGTGCCAGCAGCCAAGAGGGGGAGGGCCGTTACAATGAGCAGTTCTTC.

The gene calls are TRBV29-1 and TRBJ2-1, with 7 bases identical to TRBD2. Unmatched junction bases numbered 12, after V lost 6 bases and J lost 4 bases. CDR3 length: 15 residues. Germline assignment: CDR1 SQVTM and CDR2 ANQGSEA. CDR3 DNA sequence: TGCAGCGTCCTGAGTAACCAGCGGGAATACAATGAGCAGTTCTTC. This sequence encodes CSVLSNQREYNEQFF.

This clone came up once. The chain carries TRBV20-1 and TRBJ2-3; D ambiguous. The CDR3 runs to 11 residues. The V gene lost 8 bases and the J gene lost 6 bases, with 12 bases spanning the gap. Germline loops: CDR1 DFQATT, CDR2 SNEGSKA (reference sequence). The CDR3 protein is CSPRIADTQYF. For the CDR3, the DNA is TGCAGTCCGAGGATTGCGGATACGCAGTATTTT.

V is TRBV5-4 and J is TRBJ2-3; 10 bases are shared with TRBD2. V lost 0 bases, J lost 5 bases, and 3 bases stayed unmatched. CDR1 SGHNT and CDR2 YYREEE come from the germline V gene (reference sequence). This CDR3 comprises 15 residues. CDR3 region: CASSLGSGGKDTQYF. The CDR3 bases are TGTGCCAGCAGCTTGGGTAGCGGGGGGAAAGATACGCAGTATTTT. Complete variable domain (other parts from reference TRBV5-4 and TRBJ2-3): ETGVTQSPTHLIKTRGQQVTLRCSSQSGHNTVSWYQQALGQGPQFIFQYYREEENGRGNFPPRFSGLQFPNYSSELNVNALELDDSALYLCASSLGSGGKDTQYFGPGTRLTVL.

The rearrangement joins TRBV29-1 to TRBJ2-1; 7 bases match TRBD1. This CDR3 has 16 residues. The V and J ends lost 6 bases and 10 bases, in that order; junction bases with no gene match: 21. Germline V gene sequence: CDR1 SQVTM, CDR2 ANQGSEA. For the CDR3, the DNA is TGCAGCGTGACCCCGGGACAGAGGGGACGCAGACCCGAGCAGTTCTTC. Residues: CSVTPGQRGRRPEQFF.

This chain connects TRBV6-5 to TRBJ1-3, with 7 nucleotides matching TRBD1. The J segment lost 8 bases and the V segment lost 6 bases, leaving 10 bases of the junction unmatched. The CDR3 runs to 14 residues. Per germline, CDR1 MNHEY and CDR2 SVGAGI. The chain's CDR3 is CASRRGTAEYTIYF. DNA of the CDR3: TGTGCCAGCAGACGAGGGACAGCAGAGTACACCATATATTTT.

The chain employs TRBV27 and TRBJ2-2; a possible D gene is TRBD1 (5 bases). V lost 5 bases, J lost 5 bases, and 12 bases lay in between. CDR1 MNHEY and CDR2 SMNVEV come from the germline V gene (reference sequence). CDR3 length equals 14 residues. DNA of the CDR3: TGTGCCAGCAGTAGGGGTTTACCGACCGGGGAGCTGTTTTTT. Its translation: CASSRGLPTGELFF.

The genes are TRBV6-5 and TRBJ1-1; D is perhaps TRBD1 (5 bases). Trimming stripped 5 bases from V and 1 base from J, with 14 bases between. Germline-derived CDR1 and CDR2 are MNHEY and SVGAGI. The length of the CDR3 is 15 residues. The CDR3 here is CASSNLGGSNTEAFF. The CDR3, as DNA: TGTGCCAGCAGTAACTTGGGGGGATCGAACACTGAAGCTTTCTTT.

The chain has TRBV5-6 and TRBJ1-2; TRBD1 matches at 7 bases. Germline V gives CDR1 SGHDT, CDR2 YYEEEE. V trimming: 4 bases; J trimming: 4 bases; junction bases outside the gene matches: 7. The CDR3 contains 14 residues. The CDR3 is CASSAGTVIYGYTF. The DNA of the CDR3 is TGTGCCAGCAGCGCAGGGACAGTTATCTATGGCTACACCTTC.

V and J are TRBV2 and TRBJ2-1; 11 bases match TRBD2. V shed 4 bases and J 9 bases; nucleotides not matched to a gene: 2. The CDR3 totals 13 residues. Germline CDR1 and CDR2: SNHLY and FYNNEI. This chain's CDR3 is CASSGLAGTEQFF. The DNA of the CDR3 is TGTGCCAGCAGTGGACTAGCGGGGACTGAGCAGTTCTTC.

The chain employs TRBV11-3 and TRBJ2-2, with D possibly TRBD1 on 6 matching bases. CDR1 is SGHNT, CDR2 YENEEA, per germline. The CDR3 is 18 residues long. Trimming shortened V by 5 bases and J by 0 bases, and 19 bases separated the two germline ends. This CDR3 reads CASSLAGAGQPNTGELFF. DNA of the CDR3: TGTGCCAGCAGCCTGGCCGGGGCCGGACAGCCGAACACCGGGGAGCTGTTTTTT.

This chain uses TRBV4-1 with TRBJ2-1; 14 bases line up with TRBD2. Germline CDR1 is MGHRA and CDR2 is YSYEKL. CDR3 length: 15 residues. The ends lost 1 base at V and 7 bases at J; junction bases unmatched: 0. The CDR3 region is CASSQGTSGGNEQFF. The CDR3, as DNA: TGCGCCAGCAGCCAAGGGACTAGCGGGGGGAATGAGCAGTTCTTC.

The gene calls are TRBV28 and TRBJ2-2; 11 bases are shared with TRBD1. Germline loops: CDR1 MDHEN, CDR2 SYDVKM. The trim removed 8 bases at V and 7 bases at J, leaving 9 bases unmatched. CDR3 length: 15 amino acids. The CDR3 loop reads CASRGTGGLVGELFF. For the CDR3, the DNA is TGTGCCAGCCGCGGGACAGGGGGATTGGTCGGGGAGCTGTTTTTT.

The chain has TRBV7-6 and TRBJ2-7, with D possibly TRBD2 on 6 matching bases. Between the trimmed V and J ends, which lost 5 bases and 6 bases, there was a span of 14 bases. Looked up from germline, CDR1 is SGHVS and CDR2 is FNYEAQ. The CDR3 contains 13 residues. CDR3: CASSIVGGLEQYF. CDR3 DNA: TGTGCCAGCAGCATTGTGGGGGGTCTCGAGCAGTACTTC.

The V and J genes are TRBV11-3 and TRBJ2-7, with TRBD1 matching 7 bases. The CDR3 loop spans 13 amino acids. V dropped 5 bases and J dropped 2; count of bases not matched to a gene: 3. Germline V lookup: CDR1 SGHNT, CDR2 YENEEA. The DNA for the CDR3 is TGTGCCAGCAGCATCGGGACAGCCTACGAGCAGTACTTC. Amino acids: CASSIGTAYEQYF.

The chain carries TRBV9 and TRBJ2-5; D may be TRBD2 (7 bases). From germline, CDR1 is SGDLS and CDR2 YYNGEE. Deletions cut 0 bases from V and 0 bases from J, with 15 bases between. The CDR3 sequence is 17 residues long. The CDR3 sequence is CASSVGGGGGYQETQYF. Written as DNA, the CDR3 is TGTGCCAGCAGCGTAGGGGGGGGCGGAGGGTACCAAGAGACCCAGTACTTC.

The CDR3 coding sequence is TGTGCCAGCAGCTTGATAGGGGGCGGCACTGAAGCTTTCTTT. Translating it yields CASSLIGGGTEAFF. This chain uses TRBV5-6 with TRBJ1-1; 7 bases match TRBD1. The V and J ends lost 1 base and 4 bases, in that order; junction bases with no gene match: 4. There are 14 residues in the CDR3. The germline CDR1 and CDR2 sequences are SGHDT and YYEEEE.